These T cell receptor beta chains were read from a single sample in a study of T-cell memory formation after mild COVID-19. In TCRdb, the 5' RACE reads were re-called with MiXCR into one record per CDR3 protein. The sample comprises approximately 560,000 distinct CDR3 sequences, around 15% of which are singletons, and roughly 8% rests with the top ten. Sequencing was carried out using PBMCs or a T cell subset sorted from them (not recorded which). The receptors derive from an adult woman who had mild COVID-19 (a few samples of this study predate the infection). Cell type and time point are not known. The CDR3 runs from the conserved cysteine through the conserved F or W. D genes are given only for firm matches. The size field is filled for only some rows; it gives once, few, many or a size class.

v_gene,j_gene,d_gene,abundance,CDR3aa,CDR3nt
TRBV7-2,TRBJ2-3,TRBD2,few,CASSPPPGLALDTQYF,TGTGCCAGCAGCCCACCACCGGGACTAGCGCTGGATACGCAGTATTTT
TRBV5-5,TRBJ2-3,NA,many,CASSHPQGGTDTQYF,TGTGCCAGCAGCCACCCGCAGGGGGGGACAGATACGCAGTATTTT
TRBV7-3,TRBJ1-3,NA,few,CASSQDGHSGNTIYF,TGTGCCAGCAGCCAAGACGGACATTCTGGAAACACCATATATTTT
TRBV6-1,TRBJ1-2,NA,few,CASSYVQTNYGYTF,TGTGCCAGCAGTTATGTGCAGACGAACTATGGCTACACCTTC
TRBV7-6,TRBJ2-3,NA,NA,CASSLWGRSSTDTQYF,TGTGCCAGCAGCTTATGGGGCAGATCTAGCACAGATACGCAGTATTTT
TRBV27,TRBJ2-7,NA,NA,CASSFSSGTYEQYF,TGTGCCAGCAGTTTTTCTTCAGGGACTTACGAGCAGTACTTC
TRBV11-3,TRBJ1-1,NA,NA,CASSLGGGKAFF,TGTGCCAGCAGCTTGGGCGGGGGGAAAGCTTTCTTT
TRBV12-3/TRBV12-4,TRBJ2-2,NA,few,CASSSMNTGELFF,TGTGCCAGCAGTTCAATGAACACCGGGGAGCTGTTTTTT
TRBV20-1,TRBJ1-5,NA,NA,CSAIKGNQPQHF,TGCAGTGCTATCAAGGGCAATCAGCCCCAGCATTTT
TRBV7-9,TRBJ2-1,NA,NA,CASSFTGPSGNYNEQFF,TGTGCCAGCAGTTTCACCGGACCGTCTGGGAACTACAATGAGCAGTTCTTC
TRBV6-5,TRBJ2-1,NA,NA,CASSLGGVNNEQFF,TGTGCCAGCAGTCTTGGGGGAGTCAACAATGAGCAGTTCTTC
TRBV7-9,TRBJ1-1,TRBD1,NA,CASSWDRGLTEAFF,TGTGCCAGCAGCTGGGACAGGGGGCTCACTGAAGCTTTCTTT
TRBV4-1,TRBJ2-5,TRBD1,NA,CASSQVQGAPGETQYF,TGCGCCAGCAGCCAAGTACAGGGGGCGCCGGGGGAGACCCAGTACTTC
TRBV24-1,TRBJ2-1,TRBD2,many,CATSDPGLAGGEQFF,TGTGCCACCAGTGACCCCGGACTAGCTGGAGGTGAGCAGTTCTTC
TRBV28,TRBJ2-7,TRBD2,NA,CASMSPWGGNSYEQYF,TGTGCCAGCATGTCACCGTGGGGGGGGAACTCCTACGAGCAGTACTTC
TRBV7-2,TRBJ2-2,TRBD2,few,CASSPPGGGNTGELFF,TGTGCCAGCAGCCCACCAGGCGGGGGGAACACCGGGGAGCTGTTTTTT
TRBV7-2,TRBJ2-3,NA,few,CASSPYALADTQYF,TGTGCCAGCAGCCCCTATGCCCTGGCAGATACGCAGTATTTT
TRBV6-2/TRBV6-3,TRBJ2-1,TRBD2,NA,CASSLWATSGRDEQFF,TGTGCCAGCAGCCTTTGGGCGACTAGCGGGAGAGATGAGCAGTTCTTC
TRBV7-7,TRBJ2-5,NA,few,CASSLGGGARETQYF,TGTGCTAGCAGCTTAGGCGGTGGGGCCCGGGAGACCCAGTACTTC
TRBV2,TRBJ1-6,NA,few,CASSESAYNSPLHF,TGTGCCAGCAGTGAATCGGCGTATAATTCACCCCTCCACTTT
TRBV9,TRBJ1-2,TRBD1,NA,CASSVEAGTEGPNYGYTF,TGTGCCAGCAGCGTAGAGGCCGGGACAGAAGGTCCAAACTATGGCTACACCTTC
TRBV2,TRBJ2-1,TRBD2,NA,CASRGLAGPRQFF,TGTGCCAGCAGGGGCCTAGCGGGCCCTAGGCAGTTCTTC
TRBV6-5,TRBJ1-4,NA,NA,CASARGEKLFF,TGTGCCAGCGCCCGTGGAGAAAAACTGTTTTTT
TRBV29-1,TRBJ2-7,NA,NA,CSAGHGRGYEQYF,TGCAGCGCAGGACATGGAAGGGGTTACGAGCAGTACTTC
TRBV24-1,TRBJ1-2,TRBD1,few,CATSDPGQGNGYTF,TGTGCCACCAGTGACCCGGGACAGGGTAATGGCTACACCTTC
TRBV3-1,TRBJ1-6,NA,few,CASSLRDTPGYSPLHF,TGTGCCAGCAGCTTACGGGACACCCCTGGATATTCACCCCTCCACTTT
TRBV2,TRBJ2-1,TRBD2,once,CASIGGGSKQFF,TGTGCCAGCATCGGAGGCGGGAGTAAGCAGTTCTTC
TRBV18,TRBJ1-1,NA,few,CASSQTAAQANTEAFF,TGTGCCAGCTCACAAACTGCTGCCCAAGCGAACACTGAAGCTTTCTTT
TRBV6-2/TRBV6-3,TRBJ1-2,NA,NA,CANWDGSGYGYTF,TGTGCCAACTGGGACGGTTCTGGCTATGGCTACACCTTC
TRBV29-1,TRBJ1-1,TRBD1,NA,CSVQQGPRSTEAFF,TGCAGCGTACAACAGGGGCCAAGGAGCACTGAAGCTTTCTTT
TRBV5-1,TRBJ2-7,NA,few,CASSGGKVYYEQYF,TGCGCCAGCAGCGGGGGTAAGGTCTACTACGAGCAGTACTTC
TRBV27,TRBJ1-4,NA,few,CASSLHRSATNEKLFF,TGTGCCAGCAGTTTACACAGATCAGCAACTAATGAAAAACTGTTTTTT
TRBV11-3,TRBJ2-1,TRBD2,few,CASSFPKAGLPYNEQFF,TGTGCCAGCAGCTTTCCTAAAGCGGGACTACCCTACAATGAGCAGTTCTTC
TRBV4-2,TRBJ1-3,NA,once,CASSQDGTTLSGNTIYF,TGTGCCAGCAGCCAAGATGGAACAACTCTCTCTGGAAACACCATATATTTT
TRBV5-6,TRBJ2-7,NA,few,CASSLEQTYEQYF,TGTGCCAGCAGCTTGGAACAGACCTACGAGCAGTACTTC
TRBV24-1,TRBJ2-1,NA,few,CATSDLTNEQFF,TGTGCCACCAGTGATCTTACGAATGAGCAGTTCTTC
TRBV5-1,TRBJ1-2,NA,NA,CASSLELPYGYTF,TGCGCCAGCAGCTTAGAACTCCCCTATGGCTACACCTTC
TRBV12-3/TRBV12-4,TRBJ2-5,TRBD2,few,CASSLGLAGNKETQYF,TGTGCCAGCAGTCTGGGACTAGCGGGAAACAAAGAGACCCAGTACTTC
TRBV6-2/TRBV6-3,TRBJ2-1,TRBD2,NA,CASSRLAGGGDEQFF,TGTGCCAGCAGTCGACTAGCGGGAGGGGGAGATGAGCAGTTCTTC
TRBV11-2,TRBJ1-1,NA,few,CASSFNTNTEAFF,TGTGCCAGCAGCTTCAACACGAACACTGAAGCTTTCTTT
TRBV24-1,TRBJ2-3,NA,few,CATSAADPDTQYF,TGTGCCACCAGTGCCGCCGACCCAGATACGCAGTATTTT
TRBV4-1,TRBJ1-6,NA,few,CASSLGLVNSPLHF,TGCGCCAGCAGCCTCGGCTTAGTAAATTCACCCCTCCACTTT
TRBV7-9,TRBJ1-1,NA,NA,CASSFRDRTEAFF,TGTGCCAGCAGCTTCCGAGACAGGACCGAAGCTTTCTTT
TRBV5-5,TRBJ2-3,TRBD2,NA,CASSREDIGRLYF,TGTGCCAGCAGCCGGGAGGACATTGGAAGGTTGTATTTT
TRBV20-1,TRBJ2-6,NA,NA,CSATRAVSGANVLTF,TGCAGTGCTACCCGGGCCGTCTCTGGGGCCAACGTCCTGACTTTC
TRBV5-1,TRBJ1-1,NA,NA,CASSLGLAGETEAFF,TGCGCCAGCAGCTTGGGATTGGCAGGGGAAACTGAAGCTTTCTTT
TRBV14,TRBJ1-5,NA,few,CASSQGGLSQPQHF,TGTGCCAGCAGCCAAGGGGGGTTATCACAGCCCCAGCATTTT
TRBV5-6,TRBJ1-2,NA,few,CASTAVRRALYGYTF,TGTGCCAGCACCGCCGTCCGGAGAGCCCTTTATGGCTACACCTTC
TRBV12-3/TRBV12-4,TRBJ1-5,TRBD1,NA,CASGAGGAIGNQPQHF,TGTGCCAGCGGGGCAGGGGGCGCGATAGGCAATCAGCCCCAGCATTTT
TRBV20-1,TRBJ1-3,TRBD1,few,CSARDTGGNGNTIYF,TGCAGTGCTAGAGACACAGGGGGAAATGGAAACACCATATATTTT
TRBV7-3,TRBJ2-3,NA,NA,CASSTTGGANTQYF,TGTGCCAGCAGCACCACCGGAGGGGCGAATACGCAGTATTTT
TRBV9,TRBJ1-3,NA,few,CASSVDYGQISGNTIYF,TGTGCCAGCAGCGTAGACTACGGACAGATCTCTGGAAACACCATATATTTT
TRBV10-3,TRBJ2-7,NA,few,CAISSGSYEQYF,TGTGCCATCAGCTCAGGGTCCTACGAGCAGTACTTC